Presented here are 21 T cell receptor beta chains from one specimen sequenced in a study of tumor-infiltrating lymphocytes in primary liver carcinoma. With 500 ng total RNA as template and a constant-region primer, TCR beta cDNA was made. Library construction for TCR beta comprised three nested multiplex PCR rounds performed with slightly modified ARM-PCR. A C-beta reverse primer and TRBV1-TRBV30 forward primers served in each of the first two PCR rounds, at ten to eleven cycles apiece. TCRdb called the multiplex PCR reads again in MiXCR, with one record for every CDR3 protein. The table lists 310,000 or so distinct CDR3 sequences, nearly 60% of them singletons. Germline DNA was extracted alongside blood RNA, which was obtained from unsorted whole blood. Sequenced: peripheral blood. These receptors came from a woman in her twenties or thirties with primary liver carcinoma and hepatitis B virus infection.

The chain couples TRBV11-2 to TRBJ1-6; D possibly corresponds to TRBD1 (5 bases). Germline assignment: CDR1 SGHAT and CDR2 FQNNGV. The CDR3 has 14 residues. CDR3 region: CASLGGGRWSPLHF. In DNA, the CDR3 is TGTGCGAGCCTGGGTGGGGGGAGGTGGTCACCCCTCCACTTT.

This clonotype was seen more than once but under ten times. This chain's CDR3 is CASSLARVTGELFF. The CDR3 DNA sequence: TGTGCCAGCAGTTTAGCCCGAGTTACCGGGGAGCTGTTTTTT. V is TRBV12-3 or TRBV12-4 and J is TRBJ2-2; D unresolved. The CDR3 totals 14 residues. Trimming shortened V by 0 bases and J by 5 bases, and 7 bases separated the two germline ends.

The chain carries TRBV28 and TRBJ2-7; 8 nucleotides agree with TRBD2. Germline V lookup: CDR1 MDHEN, CDR2 SYDVKM. The V and J ends lost 7 bases and 4 bases, in that order; junction bases with no gene match: 6. The CDR3 covers 13 residues. For the CDR3, the DNA is TGTGCCAGCACTGACACGGGGGGGTACGAGCAGTACTTC. This sequence encodes CASTDTGGYEQYF.

With regard to this clonotype: Just one base apart from a much larger clone, this may be a read error. The chain has TRBV29-1 and TRBJ2-3; D possibly corresponds to TRBD1 (5 bases). The CDR3 length is 14 residues. V was clipped by 7 bases and J by 1 base, with 15 bases between them. CDR1 is SQVTM and CDR2 is ANQGSEA in the germline V gene. CDR3 residues: CSGKGVGGTDTQYF. The CDR3, as DNA: TGCAGCGGGAAAGGGGTAGGGGGCACAGATACGCAGTATTTT.

This clonotype came up a few times. This chain connects TRBV12-3 or TRBV12-4 to TRBJ2-1, with 7 bases that match TRBD2. This CDR3 comprises 17 residues. With V trimmed by 3 bases and J by 1 base, 9 bases remained unmatched. The DNA for the CDR3 is TGTGCCAGCAGTTTTAGCCTGACTAGCTTGTCCTACAATGAGCAGTTCTTC. Protein sequence: CASSFSLTSLSYNEQFF.

Concerning this clonotype itself: The final CDR3 position lacks the conserved phenylalanine or tryptophan, pointing to a likely read error. The V and J genes are TRBV30 and TRBJ2-3; no definite D call. CDR3 length: 14 residues. The germline CDR1 and CDR2 sequences are GTSNPN and SVGIG (reference sequence). V dropped 0 bases and J dropped 6 bases, with 13 bases sitting between them. The CDR3 nucleotides read TGTGCCTGGAGTGTCCCGTTTAGGTACGATACGCAGTATCTT. This encodes CAWSVPFRYDTQYL.

Concerning this clonotype itself: One base away lies a much larger clone, so this may be a sequencing read error. The rearrangement joins TRBV6-5 to TRBJ2-3, with 12 bases matching TRBD2. This CDR3 contains 17 residues. Per germline, CDR1 MNHEY and CDR2 SVGAGI. The CDR3 here is CASSYRLAGGRADMQYF. The DNA of the CDR3 is TGTGCCAGCAGTTACCGGCTAGCGGGAGGGAGGGCAGATATGCAGTATTTT.

Regarding this clonotype: This clone may be a read error of a much larger clone one base away. V and J are TRBV19 and TRBJ2-2; 8 nucleotides agree with TRBD1. CDR3 size: 16 residues. Germline loops: CDR1 LNHDA, CDR2 SQIVND (reference sequence). The CDR3 region is CASSTPQGAWTGEMFF. For the CDR3, the DNA is TGTGCCAGTAGTACCCCCCAGGGGGCATGGACCGGGGAGATGTTTTTT.

A few counts support this clonotype. The chain is built from TRBV29-1 and TRBJ2-1; 13 nucleotides align to TRBD2. V dropped 6 bases and J dropped 6; count of bases not matched to a gene: 5. This CDR3 comprises 14 residues. CDR1 and CDR2 from the germline V gene are SQVTM and ANQGSEA. CDR3 region: CSVLGLAGVNEQFF. The CDR3 DNA sequence: TGCAGCGTCCTAGGACTAGCGGGGGTCAATGAGCAGTTCTTC.

This clonotype was seen repeatedly, ten times or more. The CDR3 here is CASSPPPGARPGYTF. CDR3 DNA: TGTGCCAGCAGCCCTCCCCCCGGGGCCCGACCGGGCTACACCTTC. The chain joins TRBV11-2 to TRBJ1-2, with D maybe TRBD1 (5 bases). Per germline, CDR1 SGHAT and CDR2 FQNNGV. V was cut by 5 bases and J by 8 bases, with 21 bases left in between. The CDR3 has 15 residues.

The sample holds one count of this clonotype. The chain couples TRBV24-1 to TRBJ2-1, with TRBD2 matching 9 bases. Germline assignment: CDR1 KGHDR and CDR2 SFDVKD. After removal of 3 bases from V and 12 bases from J, the junction contained 14 bases not matched to a gene. This CDR3 is 16 amino acids long. In nucleotides, the CDR3 is TGTGCCACCAGTGATATTAGCGGGAGTGGCCCTCCTGTGCAGTTCTTC. Translating it yields CATSDISGSGPPVQFF.

This chain uses TRBV30 with TRBJ2-3; D is uncertain. CDR3 length: 13 amino acids. From germline, CDR1 is GTSNPN and CDR2 SVGIG (reference sequence). Trimming removed 0 bases at V and 5 bases at J, with 9 bases between. The CDR3 nucleotides read TGTGCCTGGAGTGTACTGGCAGGAGATACGCAGTATTTT. Protein: CAWSVLAGDTQYF.

The chain employs TRBV11-2 and TRBJ2-1, with D tentatively TRBD2 (5 bases). V was pared by 5 bases and J by 14 bases, with 16 bases between. The CDR3 consists of 12 residues. The germline V gene encodes CDR1 SGHAT and CDR2 FQNNGV. Written as DNA, the CDR3 is TGTGCCAGCAGCGGAGGTAGGGTCCCAGAGTTCTTC. Translation: CASSGGRVPEFF.

The CDR3 bases are TGCAGTGCTAGAGTACCAAGGACTAGCGGGAGATGGGATACGCAGTATTTT. It specifies CSARVPRTSGRWDTQYF. This sequence joins TRBV20-1 and TRBJ2-3; 13 bases fit TRBD2. The CDR3 length is 17 residues. J gave up 6 bases and V 1 base, and 10 bases lay outside the gene matches. CDR1 is DFQATT and CDR2 is SNEGSKA in the germline V gene (reference sequence).

The chain links TRBV29-1 to TRBJ2-3; D is possibly TRBD2 (5 bases). Trimming pared 4 bases from V and 8 bases from J, leaving 16 bases between. Germline V CDR1 and CDR2: SQVTM, ANQGSEA. CDR3 length: 13 amino acids. The DNA of the CDR3 is TGCAGCGTTGCGGCGACATCCGGAGGTACGCAGTATTTT. Protein: CSVAATSGGTQYF.

A few counts support this clonotype. The chain joins TRBV6-6 to TRBJ1-6; a weak D match, TRBD1 (6 bases). V was clipped by 3 bases and J by 10 bases, with 22 bases between them. Germline V gene data show CDR1 as MNHNY and CDR2 as SVGAGI (reference sequence). The CDR3 is 17 residues long. Here the CDR3 DNA reads TGTGCCAGCAGTTATCCTCATGGGGGGGCTTATAGCTCACCCCTCCACTTT. Translation gives CASSYPHGGAYSSPLHF.

Concerning this clonotype itself: A much larger clone lies one base from this, so it may be a read error. The rearrangement links TRBV6-5 to TRBJ2-2, with 7 bases matching TRBD1. The CDR3 spans 14 residues. CDR1 MNHEY and CDR2 SVGAGI come from the germline V gene. CDR3 protein: CVSGPGQYTGELFF. CDR3 sequence (DNA): TGTGTCAGCGGACCGGGACAGTACACCGGGGAGCTGTTTTTT.

This clonotype was seen many times. The chain links TRBV5-6 to TRBJ2-3; D possibly corresponds to TRBD2 (6 bases). Trimming removed 4 bases at V and 5 bases at J, with 14 bases between. The CDR3 runs to 14 residues. Germline-derived CDR1 and CDR2 are SGHDT and YYEEEE. The CDR3 coding sequence is TGTGCCAGCAGCCTTAGCGGAGGTAGAGATACGCAGTATTTT. Protein product: CASSLSGGRDTQYF. Using reference TRBV5-6 and TRBJ2-3 for the parts outside the CDR3, the full variable domain is DAGVTQSPTHLIKTRGQQVTLRCSPKSGHDTVSWYQQALGQGPQFIFQYYEEEERQRGNFPDRFSGHQFPNYSSELNVNALLLGDSALYLCASSLSGGRDTQYFGPGTRLTVL.

This clonotype was counted a few times. The chain has TRBV6-8 and TRBJ2-3, with 10 bases lining up with TRBD2. CDR1 MNHGY and CDR2 SAAAGT come from the germline V gene. The ends lost 4 bases at V and 4 bases at J; junction bases unmatched: 8. The CDR3 has 16 amino acids. The CDR3 loop reads CASSSHLAGASDTQYF. CDR3 nucleotides: TGTGCCAGCAGTTCCCATCTAGCGGGAGCCTCAGATACGCAGTATTTT.

The chain employs TRBV4-2 and TRBJ2-3; 11 nucleotides align to TRBD2. V lost 3 bases to trimming and J lost 4 bases; unmatched junction nucleotides: 21. The germline V gene has CDR1 LGHNA and CDR2 YNFKEQ. This CDR3 has 21 amino acids. The CDR3 DNA reads as TGTGCCAGCAGCCAGGGCGGGGCGAGGTTGCTAGCGGGAGGAAGCCCAGATACGCAGTATTTT. Protein sequence: CASSQGGARLLAGGSPDTQYF.

The CDR3 DNA reads as TGTGCCAGCAGTCCGTTACCACCGGGACGGGGGGAAGAGACCCAGTACTTC. It codes for CASSPLPPGRGEETQYF. V and J are TRBV12-3 or TRBV12-4 and TRBJ2-5; 7 nucleotides match TRBD2. J gave up 3 bases and V 5 bases, and 15 bases lay outside the gene matches. This CDR3 comprises 17 residues.